A selection of T cell receptor beta chains follows, all from one sample in a study of long-term antiretroviral therapy in people with HIV. Libraries were prepared by immunoSEQ multiplex PCR; TCRdb keeps only in-frame clonotypes and omits some of them. Of 25,000 to 35,000 clones listed, just over 85% were seen once; the top ten hold 4.8%. The sample consisted of unsorted PBMCs, taken 0.8 years after starting antiretroviral therapy. These receptor sequences come from a woman aged 25-40 years with HIV. CDR3s include the opening cysteine and the closing phenylalanine or tryptophan. The D gene is left open where the match is weak. Size tells how often a clone was seen (once, few, many) or the class of an expanded clone, and some rows leave it out.

v_gene: TRBV7-2; j_gene: TRBJ2-1; d_gene: .; abundance: .; CDR3nt: TGTGCCAGCAGCCCCTTCTACAATGAGCAGTTCTTC; CDR3aa: CASSPFYNEQFF
v_gene: TRBV5-1; j_gene: TRBJ2-7; d_gene: TRBD2; abundance: .; CDR3nt: TGCGCCAGCAGCTTGCGTACTGGGGGGGGGTACGAGCAGTACTTC; CDR3aa: CASSLRTGGGYEQYF
v_gene: TRBV5-1; j_gene: TRBJ2-1; d_gene: TRBD1; abundance: .; CDR3nt: TGCGCCAGCAGCTTGGTAACAGGGGCATACAATGAGCAGTTCTTC; CDR3aa: CASSLVTGAYNEQFF
v_gene: TRBV11-2; j_gene: TRBJ2-2; d_gene: .; abundance: .; CDR3nt: TGTGCCAGCAGCTTAGATCTATGGGTCACCGGGGAGCTGTTTTTT; CDR3aa: CASSLDLWVTGELFF
v_gene: TRBV30; j_gene: TRBJ1-4; d_gene: .; abundance: .; CDR3nt: TGTGCCTGGGGGACGGGGGTTGATGAAAAACTGTTTTTT; CDR3aa: CAWGTGVDEKLFF
v_gene: TRBV7-3; j_gene: TRBJ2-3; d_gene: .; abundance: .; CDR3nt: TGTGCCAGCAGCTTAATAGGGGTTAGCACAGATACGCAGTATTTT; CDR3aa: CASSLIGVSTDTQYF
v_gene: TRBV2; j_gene: TRBJ1-2; d_gene: .; abundance: .; CDR3nt: TGTGCCAGCAGTGGTAGGGGGGGCTATGGCTACACCTTC; CDR3aa: CASSGRGGYGYTF
v_gene: TRBV29-1; j_gene: TRBJ2-2; d_gene: TRBD2; abundance: .; CDR3nt: TGCAGCGTTGGCGGGGGACTAGACCAATCCGGGGAGCTGTTTTTT; CDR3aa: CSVGGGLDQSGELFF
v_gene: TRBV18; j_gene: TRBJ2-5; d_gene: .; abundance: .; CDR3nt: TGTGCCAGCTCACCAGGGCAGCAAGAGACCCAGTACTTC; CDR3aa: CASSPGQQETQYF
v_gene: TRBV6-5; j_gene: TRBJ1-6; d_gene: .; abundance: few; CDR3nt: TGTGCCAGCAGTTACGAGGGACTCTATAATTCACCCCTCCACTTT; CDR3aa: CASSYEGLYNSPLHF
v_gene: TRBV2; j_gene: TRBJ1-1; d_gene: .; abundance: .; CDR3nt: TGTGCCAGCAAGGCAGGGATGACTGAAGCTTTCTTT; CDR3aa: CASKAGMTEAFF